The source of this T cell receptor (beta chain) is a study of cytomegalovirus exposure and HLA in healthy donors. Overall study findings and caveats: The majority of CMV-associated TCR beta chains were reported as apparently HLA-restricted in a later analysis. Prediction of most subjects' HLA-A and HLA-B alleles by TCR beta sequences was reportedly accurate. Presence/absence comparisons presumed near-even sequencing depth among donors. In a later analysis, several top co-occurrence clusters appeared linked to parvovirus B19, influenza, CMV and Epstein-Barr virus.

With regard to this clone: What it binds is not known.

13 Jbeta primers and 60 Vbeta primers were used for the PCR. Method: immunoSEQ multiplex PCR; TCRdb's copy keeps in-frame clones and lacks some. This sample yields about 95,000 clones, of which approximately 70% are seen a single time; about 8% belongs to the top ten. The sequence came from a man between 60 and 70 years old in good health and CMV-seronegative. Input material: PBMCs.

The CDR3 spells CAVGDREAQETQYF. The CDR3 DNA is TGTGCCGTAGGGGACAGGGAGGCCCAAGAGACCCAGTACTTC. The chain couples TRBV7-9 to TRBJ2-5; 9 positions agree with TRBD1. Germline loops: CDR1 SEHNR, CDR2 FQNEAQ (reference sequence). V dropped 11 bases and J dropped 1; count of bases not matched to a gene: 8. This CDR3 region has 14 residues.